Reported below is one TCR beta chain. This sample was taken from a study of T cell responses to AZD1222 COVID-19 vaccine. The data were produced by immunoSEQ multiplex PCR, yet TCRdb's version contains in-frame clones alone and is incomplete. The data show some 110,000 clones, with approximately 86% seen just once and about 3.1% held by the top ten. CDR1 and CDR2 (germline): MNHEY, SVGEGT. This CDR3 spans 15 amino acids. J lost 5 bases, V lost 4 bases, and 4 bases had no gene match. This specimen consisted of peripheral blood, obtained 28 days after the second dose of the MenACWY control vaccine. V is TRBV6-2 or TRBV6-3 and J is TRBJ2-1; 11 bases are shared with TRBD2. The clonotype comes from an adult who received the MenACWY meningococcal vaccine as a control. CDR3 nucleotides: TGTGCCAGCAGTTTTGGGACTAGCGGCCACAATGAGCAGTTCTTC. Protein product: CASSFGTSGHNEQFF.